These 13 T cell receptor beta chains were sequenced from one sample in a study of T cell changes during pregnancy in multiple sclerosis. Here immunoSEQ multiplex PCR was the method, and the copy in TCRdb shows in-frame clones only, minus some. The top ten hold 0.47% of the sample, which has tens of thousands of clones, around 90% seen once. Here the sequenced sample was CD4+ T cells from peripheral blood mononuclear cells, taken after pregnancy. These receptors all come from a female donor with multiple sclerosis, enrolled in a pregnancy study.

This sequence joins TRBV6-6 and TRBJ1-1, with D possibly matching TRBD1 (5 bases). V dropped 8 bases and J dropped 4 bases, with 11 bases sitting between them. The CDR3 sequence is 12 residues long. The V gene's germline CDR1 is MNHNY and CDR2 SVGAGI (reference sequence). CDR3 loop: CASVSGITEAFF. CDR3 sequence (DNA): TGTGCCAGCGTTTCAGGGATCACTGAAGCTTTCTTT.

The chain carries TRBV5-5 and TRBJ1-1; TRBD1 aligns across 7 bases. This CDR3 is built from 18 residues. The junction had 20 bases not matched to a gene; V was cut back by 5 bases and J by 4 bases. The germline CDR1 and CDR2 sequences are SGHKS and YYEKEE (reference sequence). As DNA, the CDR3 is TGTGCCAGCAGTTTAGAAAGGGGGCAGTTATGGGGTGGCACTGAAGCTTTCTTT. It encodes CASSLERGQLWGGTEAFF. The full variable domain, with the rest looked up from reference TRBV5-5 and TRBJ1-1, is DAGVTQSPTHLIKTRGQQVTLRCSPISGHKSVSWYQQVLGQGPQFIFQYYEKEERGRGNFPDRFSARQFPNYSSELNVNALLLGDSALYLCASSLERGQLWGGTEAFFGQGTRLTVV.

V and J are TRBV7-9 and TRBJ2-5; no firm D call. The germline gives CDR1 SEHNR, CDR2 FQNEAQ (reference sequence). The CDR3 length is 13 residues. V lost 1 base to trimming and J lost 4 bases, with 7 bases between them. The CDR3 reads CASSLDPGETQYF. CDR3 coding DNA: TGTGCCAGCAGCTTAGACCCGGGAGAGACCCAGTACTTC.

This chain connects TRBV6-1 to TRBJ2-1; D might be TRBD2 (6 bases). The CDR3 contains 14 residues. Germline V lookup: CDR1 MNHNS, CDR2 SASEGT. Trimming removed 6 bases from V and 6 bases from J, with 15 bases in between. This CDR3 reads CASSLWRGPNEQFF. The CDR3 nucleotides are TGTGCCAGCAGCCTTTGGCGGGGACCCAATGAGCAGTTCTTC.

This rearrangement joins TRBV6-5 to TRBJ1-2, with D possibly being TRBD1 (6 bases). The V end was cut by 6 bases, the J end by 3 bases, with 14 bases between. Germline V gene sequence: CDR1 MNHEY, CDR2 SVGAGI. CDR3 size: 14 residues. CDR3 amino acids: CASSQSGGHYGYTF. In DNA form, the CDR3 reads TGTGCCAGCAGCCAATCGGGGGGGCACTATGGCTACACCTTC.

This chain connects TRBV19 to TRBJ2-4; D is unclear. The V end was cut by 2 bases, the J end by 0 bases, with 8 bases between. The V gene's germline CDR1 is LNHDA and CDR2 SQIVND (reference sequence). The CDR3 is 15 amino acids. The CDR3 bases are TGTGCCAGTAGTATATCTAACCTAGCCAAAAACATTCAGTACTTC. Its translation: CASSISNLAKNIQYF.

The chain uses TRBV12-2 and TRBJ2-7; the table gives TRBD1 as D, unverified against the DNA. TRBV12-2 is a pseudogene locus. The CDR3 consists of 16 residues. As DNA, the CDR3 is TGTGCAAGTCGCTTACCCCCGTGCAGGGTGTCCTACGAGCAGTACTTC. It translates to CASRLPPCRVSYEQYF.

The chain uses TRBV19 and TRBJ2-5, with 10 bases fitting TRBD1. Trimming took 5 bases from V and 1 from J; bases not matched to a gene: 10. This CDR3 has 17 amino acids. Germline V gives CDR1 LNHDA, CDR2 SQIVND (reference sequence). The CDR3 region is CASSAFRTGGSQETQYF. The CDR3 DNA follows: TGTGCCAGTAGTGCCTTTCGGACAGGGGGATCCCAAGAGACCCAGTACTTC. Full variable domain (outside the CDR3, taken from reference TRBV19 and TRBJ2-5): DGGITQSPKYLFRKEGQNVTLSCEQNLNHDAMYWYRQDPGQGLRLIYYSQIVNDFQKGDIAEGYSVSREKKESFPLTVTSAQKNPTAFYLCASSAFRTGGSQETQYFGPGTRLLVL.

The chain is built from TRBV4-3 and TRBJ2-2, with a possible D match to TRBD1 (6 bases). V was cut by 0 bases and J by 7 bases, with 12 bases left in between. Germline V gene lookup returns CDR1 LGHNA and CDR2 YSLEER. The CDR3 is made up of 15 amino acids. CDR3 sequence reads: CASSQDYRGYGELFF. CDR3 DNA sequence: TGCGCCAGCAGCCAAGATTATAGGGGGTACGGGGAGCTGTTTTTT.

V and J are TRBV5-4 and TRBJ2-5; 9 nucleotides align to TRBD2. Germline assignment: CDR1 SGHNT and CDR2 YYREEE (reference sequence). Trimming at V came to 4 bases and at J to 2 bases, leaving 6 bases not matched to a gene. The CDR3 spans 15 residues. The CDR3 nucleotides are TGTGCCAGCAGCCGAAGCGGGGGGCCTCAAGAGACCCAGTACTTC. Its translation: CASSRSGGPQETQYF.

The chain couples TRBV29-1 to TRBJ1-4, with 7 nucleotides matching TRBD1. Germline lookup yields CDR1 SQVTM and CDR2 ANQGSEA. This CDR3 comprises 13 residues. The V gene end was trimmed by 2 bases and the J gene end by 7 bases; junction bases not matched to a gene: 4. The CDR3 DNA follows: TGCAGCGTTGAAAGGGGGCACGGTGAAAAACTGTTTTTT. Amino acid sequence: CSVERGHGEKLFF.

This clone was counted only a few times. The chain carries TRBV7-9 and TRBJ2-7; 10 nucleotides align to TRBD1. With V trimmed by 1 base and J by 0 bases, 6 bases remained unmatched. The CDR3 is 17 amino acids. Looked up from germline, CDR1 is SEHNR and CDR2 is FQNEAQ (reference sequence). The CDR3 is CASSLGGQGWSSYEQYF. In DNA, the CDR3 is TGTGCCAGCAGCTTAGGGGGACAGGGGTGGAGCTCCTACGAGCAGTACTTC.

The genes are TRBV6-5 and TRBJ1-4, with 8 bases identical to TRBD1. The CDR3 is 16 amino acids. V lost 2 bases and J lost 8; bases outside the gene matches: 10. CDR1 and CDR2 (germline): MNHEY, SVGAGI. The CDR3 region has the DNA TGTGCCAGCAGTTACCGGTTTTTCCAGGGGGCGGAAAAACTGTTTTTT. This gives the protein CASSYRFFQGAEKLFF.